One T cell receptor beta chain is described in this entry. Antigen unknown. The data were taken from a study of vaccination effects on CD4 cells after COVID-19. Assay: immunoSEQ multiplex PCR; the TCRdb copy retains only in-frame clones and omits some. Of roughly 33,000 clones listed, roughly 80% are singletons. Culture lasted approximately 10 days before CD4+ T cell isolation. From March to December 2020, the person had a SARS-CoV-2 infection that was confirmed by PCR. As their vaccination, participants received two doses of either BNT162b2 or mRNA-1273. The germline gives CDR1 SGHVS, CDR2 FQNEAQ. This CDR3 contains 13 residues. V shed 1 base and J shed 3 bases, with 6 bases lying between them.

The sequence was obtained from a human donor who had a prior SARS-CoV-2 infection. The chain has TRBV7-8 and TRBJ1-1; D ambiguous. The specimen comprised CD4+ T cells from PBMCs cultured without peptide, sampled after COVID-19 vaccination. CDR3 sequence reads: CASSLETYTEAFF. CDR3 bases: TGTGCCAGCAGCTTAGAAACTTACACTGAAGCTTTCTTT.